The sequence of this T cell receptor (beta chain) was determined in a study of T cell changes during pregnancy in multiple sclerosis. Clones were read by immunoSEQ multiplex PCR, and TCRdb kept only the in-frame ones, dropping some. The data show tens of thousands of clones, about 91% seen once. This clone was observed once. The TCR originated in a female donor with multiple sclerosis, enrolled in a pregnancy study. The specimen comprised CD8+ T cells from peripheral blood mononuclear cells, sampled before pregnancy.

The CDR3 nucleotides are TGTGCCAGCAGCGTAGATACTAGCCTAGGGTTTTTAAATGAGCAGTTCTTC. Translation gives CASSVDTSLGFLNEQFF. The genes are TRBV9 and TRBJ2-1, with D perhaps TRBD2 (6 bases). V was pared by 0 bases and J by 7 bases, with 20 bases between. Germline V CDR1 and CDR2: SGDLS, YYNGEE. This CDR3 is built from 17 residues. The variable domain in full, with the rest retrieved from reference TRBV9 and TRBJ2-1, is DSGVTQTPKHLITATGQRVTLRCSPRSGDLSVYWYQQSLDQGLQFLIQYYNGEERAKGNILERFSAQQFPDLHSELNLSSLELGDSALYFCASSVDTSLGFLNEQFFGPGTRLTVL.